These T cell receptor beta chains were read from a single sample in a study of siplizumab effects on memory and regulatory T cells. Repertoires were generated with immunoSEQ multiplex PCR, while TCRdb's copy carries only in-frame clones and drops some. Of about 120,000 clones listed, 90% to 95% are singletons. The sample taken for sequencing was non-Treg CD4+ T cells sorted from blood. The receptors derive from a human donor in good health. Both conserved end residues are trimmed from each CDR3. Each record gives: J gene, clone size, D gene, V gene, CDR3 protein. The D gene is left open where the match is weak. The size entry is marked missing in some rows and otherwise reads once, few, many or a size class.

J gene: TRBJ1-2; clone size: -; D gene: -; V gene: TRBV20-1; CDR3 protein: SLRGSYGYT
J gene: TRBJ1-5; clone size: -; D gene: -; V gene: TRBV27; CDR3 protein: ASSWGASNQPQH
J gene: TRBJ1-5; clone size: -; D gene: TRBD1; V gene: TRBV5-8; CDR3 protein: ASSLGTGNTQPQH
J gene: TRBJ1-1; clone size: -; D gene: TRBD1; V gene: TRBV10-3; CDR3 protein: AISGGQANTEAF
J gene: TRBJ1-6; clone size: -; D gene: -; V gene: TRBV9; CDR3 protein: ASSVEGSYNSPLH
J gene: TRBJ1-1; clone size: -; D gene: TRBD1; V gene: TRBV5-6; CDR3 protein: ASSQGQGDTEAF
J gene: TRBJ2-7; clone size: -; D gene: -; V gene: TRBV10-3; CDR3 protein: AITQVPWNEQY
J gene: TRBJ1-2; clone size: -; D gene: -; V gene: TRBV6-5; CDR3 protein: ASSSTGPYGYT
J gene: TRBJ1-5; clone size: -; D gene: -; V gene: TRBV11-2; CDR3 protein: ASSLDGGNQPQH
J gene: TRBJ2-7; clone size: -; D gene: -; V gene: TRBV2; CDR3 protein: ASSPLQSYEQY
J gene: TRBJ2-7; clone size: -; D gene: -; V gene: TRBV7-2; CDR3 protein: ASSSSTSPAAYEQY
J gene: TRBJ1-2; clone size: -; D gene: -; V gene: TRBV5-4; CDR3 protein: ASSLSGSYGYT
J gene: TRBJ2-3; clone size: -; D gene: -; V gene: TRBV14; CDR3 protein: ASSPRGTITDTQY
J gene: TRBJ2-5; clone size: -; D gene: -; V gene: TRBV15; CDR3 protein: ATSRGWGVGETQY
J gene: TRBJ2-2; clone size: once; D gene: -; V gene: TRBV9; CDR3 protein: ASSVKLGANTGELF
J gene: TRBJ1-6; clone size: -; D gene: TRBD1; V gene: TRBV5-1; CDR3 protein: ASSLEGGNNSPLH
J gene: TRBJ1-1; clone size: -; D gene: TRBD1; V gene: TRBV29-1; CDR3 protein: SVAPGQPGGAF
J gene: TRBJ2-1; clone size: few; D gene: -; V gene: TRBV15; CDR3 protein: ATSRGDPRDNEQF
J gene: TRBJ2-2; clone size: few; D gene: -; V gene: TRBV7-9; CDR3 protein: ASSLTGTLNTGELF
J gene: TRBJ1-2; clone size: -; D gene: TRBD1; V gene: TRBV6-5; CDR3 protein: ASSSTTGRFNYGYT
J gene: TRBJ2-1; clone size: -; D gene: TRBD2; V gene: TRBV6-4; CDR3 protein: ASSEGGGADEQF
J gene: TRBJ1-1; clone size: -; D gene: -; V gene: TRBV9; CDR3 protein: ASSGQVSMNTEAF
J gene: TRBJ1-1; clone size: -; D gene: -; V gene: TRBV7-3; CDR3 protein: ASSSQGMNTEAF
J gene: TRBJ2-1; clone size: -; D gene: -; V gene: TRBV27; CDR3 protein: ASSLEGALRNEQF
J gene: TRBJ1-2; clone size: -; D gene: -; V gene: TRBV4-3; CDR3 protein: ASSQDQTERYGYT
J gene: TRBJ1-2; clone size: -; D gene: -; V gene: TRBV7-9; CDR3 protein: ASSLVGGYT
J gene: TRBJ1-4; clone size: once; D gene: -; V gene: TRBV2; CDR3 protein: ASSESTGNEKLF